A single sample is the source of the 30 T cell receptor beta chains below, sequenced in a study of CD8+ T cells in alopecia areata. Following RNA extraction, reverse transcription yielded cDNA that acted as the sequencing template. Here immunoSEQ multiplex PCR was the method, and the copy in TCRdb shows in-frame clones only, minus some. The counts give roughly 120,000 clones, none of them seen only once; around 20% is held by the top ten. Specimen: lesional skin. The receptors originated from a C3H/HeJ mouse with alopecia areata. These mice share the MHC haplotype H2-k.

This clone was seen only a few times. Gene names denote mouse genes. The read stops 4 residues short of the end of the CDR3; the missing end is completed from the germline J gene. V usage is TRBV14 and J usage is TRBJ2-1; 14 nucleotides line up with TRBD2. CDR1 is SGHDT and CDR2 is FRDEAV in the germline V gene. V was pared by 4 bases and J by 5 bases, with 8 bases of the junction left unmatched. The CDR3 covers 17 residues. Partial CDR3 DNA: TGTGCCAGCAGTCCCGGGACTGGGGGGGCGCCGGATGCT. Protein sequence: CASSPGTGGAPDA. The whole CDR3 region reads CASSPGTGGAPDAEQFF.

As to this clone: Here the gene names and germline are mouse. The observed sequence ends 4 residues before the CDR3 terminus, with the missing tail filled in from the germline J gene. V usage is TRBV13-3 and J usage is TRBJ1-4; 12 bases are shared with TRBD1. Germline lookup yields CDR1 NNHDY and CDR2 SYVADS. This CDR3 spans 14 amino acids. The DNA read from the CDR3 is TGTGCCAGCAGTTGGGACAGGGGGCGCGAA. Translation: CASSWDRGRE. The whole CDR3 protein is CASSWDRGRERLFF.

About this clone: Genes and germline are mouse. The CDR3 end lies 4 residues beyond the end of the read and is filled in from the germline J gene. The chain carries TRBV13-1 and TRBJ2-3; no firm D call. Germline V gives CDR1 NSHNY, CDR2 SYGAGN. The germline V and J ends were trimmed by 6 bases and 0 bases, with 8 bases remaining between them. The CDR3 covers 13 residues. The CDR3 sequence is CASTQQSAETLYF. The CDR3 bases that were read are TGTGCCAGCACTCAACAGAGTGCAGAA.

This clone was found a few times. Gene and germline names: mouse. The read ends 4 residues shy of where the CDR3 ends; the end is completed using the germline J gene. The chain uses TRBV13-3 and TRBJ2-7, with 10 bases lining up with TRBD2. The V segment lost 3 bases and the J segment 2 bases; nucleotides outside the gene matches: 5. Germline V gene lookup returns CDR1 NNHDY and CDR2 SYVADS. This CDR3 is 15 amino acids long. The CDR3 sequence: CASSGPGLGAYEQYF. The CDR3 DNA, read in part, is TGTGCCAGCAGTGGTCCCGGACTGGGGGCCTAT.

This clone occurred a few times. Mouse gene names apply. The CDR3 bases that were read are TGTGCCAGCACCCAACAGGGAGGCACA. It yields the protein CASTQQGGT. The CDR3 in full is CASTQQGGTEVFF. The chain couples TRBV19 to TRBJ1-1; tentatively, D is TRBD1 (6 bases). With the read ending 4 residues before the CDR3 end, the germline J gene is used to fill in that end. Looked up from germline, CDR1 is FNHDT and CDR2 is SITEND (reference sequence). CDR3 length: 13 amino acids. Trimming stripped 6 bases from V and 4 bases from J, with 13 bases between.

This clone occurred a few times. Gene names and germline refer to mouse. The CDR3: CASSQEQFNERLFF. The DNA read from the CDR3 is TGTGCCAGCAGCCAAGAACAATTCAACGAA. The chain combines TRBV5 with TRBJ1-4; no firm D call. The read ends 4 residues shy of where the CDR3 ends; the end is completed using the germline J gene. Germline assignment: CDR1 LGHNA and CDR2 YNLKQL (reference sequence). This CDR3 spans 14 amino acids. Between the trimmed V and J ends, which lost 0 bases and 4 bases, there was a span of 6 bases.

This clone was seen more than once but under ten times. Genes and germline come from the mouse. The read gets to within 4 residues of the CDR3 end, and the germline J gene fills in the rest. V gene TRBV13-3 combines with J gene TRBJ2-1; 11 nucleotides line up with TRBD2. The CDR3 runs to 14 residues. CDR1 and CDR2 from the germline V gene are NNHDY and SYVADS. Incomplete CDR3 DNA: TGTGCCAGCAGCACTGGGGGGGCGTGGGCT. Protein sequence: CASSTGGAWA. The entire CDR3 protein reads CASSTGGAWAEQFF.

As regards this clone: The genes and germline here are from mouse. The read is 4 residues too short to cover the CDR3 end, so that end is filled in from the germline J gene. The same CDR3 arises from other DNA sequences in this sample as well. The rearrangement joins TRBV13-1 to TRBJ2-1, with D tentatively TRBD2 (5 bases). Trimming took off 0 bases at V and 1 base at J, with 8 bases between the two ends. Germline assignment: CDR1 NSHNY and CDR2 SYGAGN. This CDR3 is built from 15 residues. The CDR3 bases that were read are TGTGCCAGCAGTGATGCTGCTGGGAACTATGCT. It yields the protein CASSDAAGNYA. The entire CDR3 sequence reads CASSDAAGNYAEQFF.

This clone has a handful of counts. Mouse names are used for the genes. The observed sequence ends 4 residues before the CDR3 terminus, with the missing tail filled in from the germline J gene. This chain uses TRBV16 with TRBJ2-4; 9 nucleotides align to TRBD1. The CDR3 is made up of 17 amino acids. Per germline, CDR1 SGHSA and CDR2 FRNQAP. CDR3 sequence reads: CASSLDALGTGKNTLYF. Incomplete CDR3 DNA: TGTGCAAGCAGCTTAGACGCCCTGGGGACAGGGAAAAAC.

This clone was observed a few times. The protein in this entry is translated from the DNA; at residue 11 it differs from the protein listed in TCRdb. Germline and genes here are mouse. The CDR3 end falls 3 residues outside the read, so it is completed with the germline J gene. The chain has TRBV1 and TRBJ1-6; 9 bases match TRBD1. TRBJ1-6 is noted as an ORF with a role that remains uncertain. CDR3 length: 14 residues. V trimming: 3 bases; J trimming: 10 bases; junction bases outside the gene matches: 4. The V gene's germline CDR1 is NSQYPW and CDR2 LRSPGD (reference sequence). The CDR3 protein is CTCSAGQGWSPLYF. The CDR3 DNA, read in part, is TGCACCTGCAGTGCGGGACAGGGATGGTCGCCC.

This clone came up many times. Germline and genes: mouse. Read data end 4 residues before the CDR3 end; the end is taken from the germline J gene. J is TRBJ2-3 and V is TRBV1; TRBD2 agrees at 8 bases. CDR3 length: 15 residues. Per germline, CDR1 NSQYPW and CDR2 LRSPGD (reference sequence). V lost 4 bases to trimming and J lost 1 base; unmatched junction nucleotides: 4. The CDR3 bases that were read are TGCACCTGCAGTGACTGGGGGACGGGTGCAGAA. It is translated as CTCSDWGTGAE. The whole CDR3 protein reads CTCSDWGTGAETLYF.

This clone has a handful of counts. Gene and germline names: mouse. The CDR3 extends 4 residues past the end of the read, so its final part is completed from the germline J gene. The chain employs TRBV13-2 and TRBJ2-7, with 11 bases that match TRBD2. Germline V gene data show CDR1 as NNHNN and CDR2 as SYGAGS (reference sequence). The CDR3 length is 16 residues. Trimming took 3 bases from V and 2 from J; bases not matched to a gene: 7. The CDR3 spells CASGVPDWGGPYEQYF. The CDR3 bases that were read are TGTGCCAGCGGTGTTCCCGACTGGGGGGGACCCTAT.

As to this clone: Gene names refer to mouse genes. The read finishes 4 residues shy of the CDR3 end, and the germline J gene is used to complete it. This chain links TRBV1 with TRBJ1-4; possible D gene TRBD1, 5 bases. Germline-derived CDR1 and CDR2 are NSQYPW and LRSPGD (reference sequence). This CDR3 is built from 13 residues. CDR3 DNA, as far as it was read: TGCACCTGCAGTGCCCAGGGAGCCGAA. Translated: CTCSAQGAE. The CDR3, in full, reads CTCSAQGAERLFF.

With regard to this clone: All gene names here are mouse names. Read coverage stops 4 residues before the CDR3 terminus; the germline J gene supplies the remainder. Other nucleotide sequences from this sample produce the same CDR3. The J gene is TRBJ2-3, the V gene TRBV31, with a tentative D call TRBD1 (5 bases). The ends were cut back, 0 bases at V and 3 bases at J, with 13 bases in the middle. This CDR3 has 15 residues. Germline CDR1 is GKSSPN and CDR2 is SITVG. Incomplete CDR3 DNA: TGTGCCTGGAGTCTCGGAGGCGCAGGGGCAGAA. It yields the protein CAWSLGGAGAE. The entire CDR3 protein reads CAWSLGGAGAETLYF.

The table lists this clone with a few counts. Genes and germline come from the mouse. The read ends 4 residues early relative to the CDR3; the germline J gene fills the gap. The rearrangement links TRBV1 to TRBJ2-1; 11 nucleotides line up with TRBD1. The CDR3 length is 15 residues. V lost 4 bases to trimming and J lost 6 bases; unmatched junction nucleotides: 5. Germline V gives CDR1 NSQYPW, CDR2 LRSPGD (reference sequence). This chain's CDR3 is CTCSDRDRGFAEQFF. The sequenced CDR3 bases are TGCACCTGCAGTGACCGGGACAGGGGGTTTGCT.

As to this clone: All gene names here are mouse names. The read comes to an end 4 residues before the CDR3 does, leaving the germline J gene to fill in the end. The chain carries TRBV19 and TRBJ1-2, with D maybe TRBD1 (6 bases). Germline V CDR1 and CDR2: FNHDT, SITEND (reference sequence). Between the trimmed V and J ends, which lost 7 bases and 2 bases, there was a span of 15 bases. CDR3 size: 14 residues. This CDR3 reads CASRYRDKNSDYTF. The sequenced CDR3 bases are TGTGCCAGCCGTTACAGGGATAAGAACTCC. The whole variable domain, remainder taken from reference TRBV19 and TRBJ1-2, is GGIITQTPKFLIGQEGQKLTLKCQQNFNHDTMYWYRQDSGKGLRLIYYSITENDLQKGDLSEGYDASREKKSSFSLTVTSAQKNEMAVFLCASRYRDKNSDYTFGSGTRLLVI.

As to this clone: Gene names and germline match the mouse. The CDR3 end is not reached by the read, which stops 4 residues before it; the germline J gene fills it in. The chain carries TRBV5 and TRBJ1-1, with a tentative D call TRBD1 (6 bases). This CDR3 contains 13 residues. Germline CDR1 and CDR2: LGHNA and YNLKQL (reference sequence). Incomplete CDR3 DNA: TGTGCCAGCAGTCCCTTCCGGGACAAA. Translated, it gives CASSPFRDK. The entire CDR3 protein is CASSPFRDKEVFF.

Regarding this clone: Genes here carry mouse names. The CDR3 goes on 4 residues after the read ends, and that part is filled in from the germline J gene. The chain uses TRBV13-3 and TRBJ2-4, with a weak D call TRBD2 (5 bases). The V gene's germline CDR1 is NNHDY and CDR2 SYVADS. The CDR3 runs 11 residues. CDR3 protein: CASLWGNTLYF. The sequenced CDR3 bases are TGTGCCAGCCTTTGGGGAAAC. The variable domain in full, with the rest retrieved from reference TRBV13-3 and TRBJ2-4, is EAAVTQSPRSKVAVTGGKVTLSCHQTNNHDYMYWYRQDTGHGLRLIHYSYVADSTEKGDIPDGYKASRPSQENFSLILELASLSQTAVYFCASLWGNTLYFGAGTRLSVL.

This clone was recorded a few times. Gene names and germline match the mouse. The CDR3 goes on 4 residues after the read ends, and that part is filled in from the germline J gene. V is TRBV13-1 and J is TRBJ2-3, with 7 positions matching TRBD1. This CDR3 region has 13 residues. Germline loops: CDR1 NSHNY, CDR2 SYGAGN. The sequenced part of the CDR3 DNA is TGTGCCAGCAGTGAGACAGGGATAGAA. Translated: CASSETGIE. The whole CDR3 reads CASSETGIETLYF.

This clone was counted only a few times. Genes here carry mouse names. The CDR3 end is not reached by the read, which stops 4 residues before it; the germline J gene fills it in. This sequence joins TRBV1 and TRBJ2-3, with D possibly matching TRBD1 (6 bases). The germline V gene encodes CDR1 NSQYPW and CDR2 LRSPGD (reference sequence). This CDR3 region has 16 residues. V lost 0 bases and J 1 base, leaving 11 bases between the germline ends. CDR3 loop: CTCSAEPRGGAETLYF. The sequenced CDR3 bases are TGCACCTGCAGTGCAGAACCCAGGGGAGGTGCAGAA.

The table lists this clone with a few counts. The germline and genes are mouse ones. The CDR3 protein is CASSDAGRVNTEVFF. CDR3 bases read: TGTGCCAGCAGTGATGCAGGCAGGGTGAACACA. The rearrangement links TRBV13-1 to TRBJ1-1, with D perhaps matching TRBD1 (5 bases). The CDR3 goes on 4 residues after the read ends, and that part is filled in from the germline J gene. CDR3 size: 15 residues. Germline V gene sequence: CDR1 NSHNY, CDR2 SYGAGN. Trimming removed 0 bases from V and 1 base from J, with 10 bases in between.

In regard to this clone: At residue 11, the translated DNA and the protein in TCRdb do not agree; the protein given here is derived from the DNA. The genes and germline here are from mouse. The sequenced fragment ends 3 residues before the CDR3 boundary, so the rest is inferred from the germline J gene. The gene calls are TRBV29 and TRBJ1-6; TRBD1 matches at 7 bases. TRBJ1-6 is classed as an ORF, of uncertain function. The CDR3 consists of 14 residues. The V gene end was trimmed by 3 bases and the J gene end by 7 bases; junction bases not matched to a gene: 3. Germline V lookup: CDR1 MSHET, CDR2 SYDVDS. CDR3 in amino acids: CASSFEGANSPLYF. The CDR3 bases that were read are TGTGCTAGCAGTTTTGAGGGGGCGAATTCGCCC.

This clone was seen more than once but under ten times. The gene symbols are mouse symbols. With the read ending 4 residues before the CDR3 end, the germline J gene is used to fill in that end. The chain links TRBV13-3 to TRBJ2-4; 9 bases align to TRBD2. CDR1 is NNHDY and CDR2 is SYVADS in the germline V gene. With 1 base clipped from V and 2 bases from J, the junction kept 5 bases outside the gene matches. The CDR3 runs 16 residues. The CDR3 sequence is CASSDMGGPHQNTLYF. The sequenced part of the CDR3 DNA is TGTGCCAGCAGTGATATGGGGGGGCCTCATCAAAAC.

On this clone: Gene labels here are mouse ones. The sequence runs out 4 residues before the end of the CDR3; the remainder is reconstructed from the germline J gene. Other DNA variants within this sample encode the same CDR3. The chain couples TRBV13-3 to TRBJ2-1; tentatively, D is TRBD1 (5 bases). Germline V gene sequence: CDR1 NNHDY, CDR2 SYVADS. CDR3 length: 14 residues. V was shortened by 0 bases and J by 4 bases, with 8 bases between the two germline ends. This CDR3 is CASSDAKGYAEQFF. CDR3 DNA, as far as it was read: TGTGCCAGCAGTGATGCCAAGGGGTATGCT.

Of note for this clone: All gene names here are mouse names. Coverage ceases 4 residues before the CDR3 finishes, and the germline J gene fills in the end. The chain joins TRBV1 to TRBJ2-7, with 8 bases identical to TRBD2. The CDR3 loop spans 11 amino acids. In germline, CDR1 is NSQYPW, CDR2 LRSPGD (reference sequence). The chain's CDR3 is CTCRLGDEQYF. Partial CDR3 DNA: TGCACCTGCAGACTGGGGGAT.

Remarks on this clone: Mouse names are used for the genes. The sequence runs out 4 residues before the end of the CDR3; the remainder is reconstructed from the germline J gene. The genes are TRBV13-2 and TRBJ2-5, with TRBD2 matching over 12 bases. Per germline, CDR1 NNHNN and CDR2 SYGAGS (reference sequence). The CDR3 has 16 residues. With V trimmed by 2 bases and J by 0 bases, 1 base remained unmatched. The CDR3 loop reads CASGETGGANQDTQYF. Incomplete CDR3 DNA: TGTGCCAGCGGTGAGACTGGGGGGGCTAACCAAGAC.

To note about this clone: Germline and genes: mouse. The CDR3 extends 4 residues past the end of the read, so its final part is completed from the germline J gene. The V and J genes are TRBV1 and TRBJ1-1; 8 nucleotides match TRBD1. The J segment lost 1 base and the V segment lost 0 bases, leaving 4 bases of the junction unmatched. The CDR3 has 16 residues. Germline CDR1 reads NSQYPW; CDR2 reads LRSPGD (reference sequence). The CDR3 loop is CTCSADPTGGNTEVFF. The sequenced CDR3 bases are TGCACCTGCAGTGCAGATCCCACAGGGGGAAACACA.

This clone was counted a few times. The genes are named according to mouse. The CDR3 is cut off 4 residues early in the read; its end comes from the germline J gene. The rearrangement uses TRBV14 and TRBJ2-3; no definite D call. The V end lost 2 bases, the J end lost 0 bases, and 7 bases lay between the germline ends. The CDR3 spans 14 residues. The germline V gene has CDR1 SGHDT and CDR2 FRDEAV. The CDR3: CASSLTSSAETLYF. CDR3 DNA (partial): TGTGCCAGCAGTTTGACATCTAGTGCAGAA.

This clone was observed at least ten times. Mouse gene names and germline throughout. The read ends 4 residues before the CDR3 terminus; that terminus is restored from the germline J gene. Other nucleotide sequences in the sample specify the same CDR3. This chain connects TRBV13-3 to TRBJ2-1; 7 bases align to TRBD1. The CDR3 is made up of 12 amino acids. Looked up from germline, CDR1 is NNHDY and CDR2 is SYVADS. CDR3 amino acids: CASSLQGTEQFF. The sequenced part of the CDR3 DNA is TGTGCCAGCAGTCTACAGGGGACT.

Details on this clone: Gene names and germline refer to mouse. The read comes to an end 4 residues before the CDR3 does, leaving the germline J gene to fill in the end. V gene TRBV13-3 combines with J gene TRBJ2-4; D is perhaps TRBD1 (6 bases). Trimming removed 4 bases at V and 2 bases at J, with 11 bases between. This CDR3 has 14 residues. Germline values: CDR1 NNHDY, CDR2 SYVADS. The CDR3 sequence is CASSTGMDQNTLYF. Incomplete CDR3 DNA: TGTGCCAGCAGTACAGGGATGGATCAAAAC.